This T cell receptor (beta chain) was sequenced for a study of cytomegalovirus exposure and HLA in healthy donors (dated by TCRdb to 2017 to 2019). Some background on the complete study: In an earlier analysis of around 540 of the donors, under 300 Gb of sequence data and just under 120 million unique TCR beta sequences from roughly 200 million T cells were reported. An earlier analysis of approximately 580 of the donors used high-throughput TCR beta sequencing to judge whether each TCR beta V gene segment behaved as functional or pseudogenic. Both class I and class II loci were covered by HLA typing, at four-digit resolution. Donor age, sex, ethnicity and CMV serostatus were collected together with the repertoire data. Besides the first cohort of approximately 670 subjects, a separate validation cohort made up of roughly 120 different subjects was used. The number of typed donors differed by locus: roughly 629-630 for A, B, C, DRB1 and DQB1; 500 to 550 for DQA1; roughly 600 for DPA1; and around 490 for DPB1. All discovery cohort repertoires had been generated on a single sequencing platform. The study aimed to test whether signatures of past pathogen exposure could be identified by cataloging public T cell receptors. Rather than using new phenotypic data, the later analysis identified candidate immune exposures from TCR beta sequences and from how often those sequences occurred across donors. The study profiled the T cell repertoires of some 610 subjects by immunosequencing and related them to cytomegalovirus serostatus. To predict cytomegalovirus infection status, the study brought together high-throughput TCR immunosequencing, statistical association of individual TCRs with disease status, and machine learning. An early release covering about 600 HLA-typed donors comprised 250 to 350 gigabases of sequencing data and 65 million to 100 million unique TCR sequences. To study patterns of TCR occurrence, a later analysis re-analyzed previously published TCR beta repertoires from several hundred donors and added high-resolution HLA genotyping. Of the roughly 400 genotyped donors, 65% to 90% fell in the genetic ancestry cluster associated with self-reported Caucasian donors. Roughly 5 DR-DQ haplotypes were handled as single units for association and clustering, since linkage in the cohort was strong. Genome-wide SNP genotypes for about three fifths of the 666 donors were used in a later genetic analysis, which treated that subset as a discovery cohort. Across 398 genotyped donors of the cohort, an average of 235,054 unique TCR beta nucleotide sequences per donor were sequenced, and roughly 20% of those sequences were non-productive.

Comment on this clone: What antigen it recognizes has not been identified. Base-call qualities are not available, and no considerably larger clone is one nucleotide away.

The cohort comprised more than 550 healthy bone marrow donors. At the time of sampling, all cohort members were nominally healthy, though unrecorded immune exposures were likely present. The donor was CMV seronegative and was included in the group of a few hundred seronegative cohort members. A peripheral blood sample was collected from each donor, and TCR beta sequencing was performed on peripheral blood mononuclear cells. The Qiagen DNeasy Blood Extraction Kit was used to extract genomic DNA from the blood cell samples. What the research found in general, with its limitations: Linkage disequilibrium might explain the correlated functional status among segregating V segments, but an unknown experimental factor could not be excluded. The classifier was reported to diagnose cytomegalovirus status with high specificity and sensitivity in both the original and validation cohorts. For the cohort, immune exposure information was limited to CMV serostatus. A further reported finding was that TCR beta sequences accurately predicted the HLA-A and HLA-B alleles for most subjects in the first cohort. The authors suggested that the approach could potentially be extended to other disease states and immunological phenotypes. Most TCR sequences were seen in very few donors, while some public TCRs were found in many individuals. A cluster of highly shared sequence variants was judged likely to represent a technical artifact of the sequencing pipeline. A later analysis reported that several top co-occurrence clusters appeared linked to parvovirus B19, influenza, CMV and Epstein-Barr virus. In a later analysis, HLA-associated TCR beta chains showed more clonal expansion and lower generation probabilities than non-associated chains that were equally common. Presence/absence analyses assumed roughly uniform sequencing depth across donors, an assumption that may not hold. According to a later analysis, TCR association rates differed among HLA loci, with DRB1 alleles showing the most associated TCRs and HLA-C alleles showing the fewest. When HLA alleles, especially DR and DQ, strongly co-occurred, TCR associations were difficult to assign to individual alleles. Seventeen rarely observed V segments, including chromosome 9 orphons, were excluded from the earlier analysis of a few hundred of the donors because counts were too low. In an earlier analysis of more than 500 of the donors, most TCR beta V segments appeared in productive rearrangements about 87% or about 30% of the time, broadly matching IMGT annotations. At a false discovery rate of 0.05, a later analysis linked around 15,000 TCR beta sequences to specific HLA alleles. Because HLA typing was missing for some donors at each locus, association tests included only the typed subset. A later genetic analysis associated a missense DCLRE1C variant with V-gene and J-gene trimming of TCR beta chains, and an independent cohort replicated the association. Three of the identified cytomegalovirus-associated TCR beta chains were confirmed in vitro to be specific for cytomegalovirus antigens. A later genetic analysis reported fewer N-insertions in productive TCRs among donors in an Asian-associated ancestry cluster than the roughly 690-donor mean. The cohort was sequenced for TCR beta chains only, and without alpha or paired-chain data the features that could be detected were limited. The study listed 150 to 200 TCR beta chains as associated with cytomegalovirus. In a later analysis, most CMV-associated TCR beta chains were found to appear HLA-restricted, with HLA associations seemingly driven largely by CMV exposure.

The library was produced with the immunoSEQ multiplex PCR assay. The multiplex PCR relied on a mix of 60 forward primers for TCR Vbeta segments and 13 reverse primers for TCR Jbeta segments. Amplification of the CDR3 region of rearranged TCR beta genes was performed with a multiplex PCR assay on genomic DNA. Amplified TCR beta libraries were sequenced as 87-base-pair reads on the Illumina HiSeq System. The study's processing was this. A later analysis tallied tens of millions of unique TCR beta chains across the 660 or so repertoires, and approximately 11 million of those chains were shared by two or more donors. Raw reads were error-corrected and collapsed into unique sequences with a nearest-neighbor algorithm that merged closely related sequences to remove PCR and sequencing errors. V, D and J gene segments were assigned by aligning CDR3 sequences to IMGT reference sequences. For a sequence to be retained, at least a six-nucleotide match to both a V gene segment and a J gene segment was required. A rearrangement was called productive if the CDR3 had no stop codons and remained in frame with V and J, and every other rearrangement was called non-productive. Following IMGT convention, CDR3 was defined as the stretch from the second conserved V-encoded cysteine to the conserved J-encoded phenylalanine. The earlier analysis of about 610 of the donors excluded any sequence lacking an unambiguous match to a single V gene segment. An earlier analysis of 587 of the donors called V segments functional above 56.7% productive rearrangements and segregating when the between-donor standard deviation exceeded 5%. A statistical classification framework was built to diagnose cytomegalovirus status from the catalog of TCR beta chain sequences. A later analysis assigned V and J genes by comparing TCR nucleotide sequences with IMGT/GENE-DB human TR gene sequences. Using the TCRdist pipeline, a later analysis assigned CDR3 sequences along with most-parsimonious VDJ recombination scenarios. In a later analysis, every TCR beta chain was defined by the combination of its CDR3 amino acid sequence and its V-gene family, and reads without a unique V-gene family were dropped. To address suspected cross-contamination and a sequencing artifact, a later analysis removed 592 highly shared, low-generation-probability nucleotide sequences. In a later analysis, a clonal expansion index for each public chain was calculated from normalized within-repertoire ranks of inferred template counts. Generation probabilities in a later analysis came from a VDJ recombination model fitted to out-of-frame rearrangements, and those results were checked against IGoR. A later analysis scored TCR-TCR, TCR-HLA and TCR-CMV co-occurrence with hypergeometric tests, applying a repertoire-size bias correction to TCR pairs. To estimate false discovery rates, a later analysis permuted the HLA or CMV assignments 20 times. A later analysis grouped co-occurring TCRs with DBSCAN, adding TCRdist sequence similarity when clustering within HLA-allele-positive subsets. For co-occurrence clustering, repertoires with fewer than 30,000 or more than 120,000 public chains were excluded, along with roughly 5 repertoires with anomalous nucleotide sharing. Drawn from immuneACCESS, this table holds only the in-frame rearrangements with V and J called that TCRdb kept. Clones are partly lost; checked studies trace under half to an unresolved V gene and leave the rest unexplained. D and trimming come from the DNA, and the V and J calls and clone size come from that table. The sample records about 77,000 clones, approximately 78% of which are singletons. The ten largest clones capture around 4.3% of the sample.

The TCR comes from a man aged 40-49 years in good health and CMV-seronegative. Sequencing used PBMCs.

CDR3 reads: CASRGKSGRLAGANVLTF. The sequenced DNA: TGCGCCAGCAGAGGGAAAAGCGGGAGATTAGCTGGGGCCAACGTCCTGACTTTC. Recombination joined TRBV10-2 with TRBJ2-6, with 8 bases in between that match TRBD2. V is pruned by 6 bases and J by 2 bases, leaving 12 bases of the junction without a gene match. The CDR3 numbers 18 residues from cysteine through phenylalanine. Left in the record is the CDR3 DNA by itself, 54 bases read in frame from the first base. The germline V gene specifies WSHSY as CDR1 and SAAADI as CDR2.